The clone carrying this T cell receptor beta chain was recorded only once. The V gene's germline CDR1 is SGHAT and CDR2 FQNNGV. V lost 3 bases, J lost 2 bases, and 11 bases lay in between. This CDR3 spans 15 amino acids. The data are from a study of CDR3 diversity in severe acne. From the PCR reads, TCRdb called clonotypes with MiXCR, one entry per CDR3 protein. The sample has more than 70,000 distinct CDR3 sequences, 45% to 50% seen once. This sequence joins TRBV11-2 and TRBJ1-3; D call uncertain. This clonotype was obtained from a male donor in good health, serving as a control. The sample was blood. The CDR3 nucleotides read TGTGCCAGCAGCTTGGTCTCGTTTCCTGGAAACACCATATATTTT. Amino acid sequence: CASSLVSFPGNTIYF. Drawing the rest from reference TRBV11-2 and TRBJ1-3, the complete variable domain is EAGVAQSPRYKIIEKRQSVAFWCNPISGHATLYWYQQILGQGPKLLIQFQNNGVVDDSQLPKDRFSAERLKGVDSTLKIQPAKLEDSAVYLCASSLVSFPGNTIYFGEGSWLTVV.